The TCR beta chain under discussion was sequenced for a study of T cells in Graves' hyperthyroidism and ophthalmopathy. RNA transcripts were the template for amplifying TCR beta CDR3 regions. RT-PCR in the first round (using the HTBI primer set) targeted the TCR CDR3. TCRdb itself ran the multiplex PCR reads through MiXCR, one entry per CDR3 protein. The table records about 350,000 distinct CDR3 sequences, approximately 17% of them present only once. CDR3 length: 14 amino acids. Between the trimmed V and J ends, which lost 1 base and 5 bases, there was a span of 9 bases. Germline V lookup: CDR1 MGHRA, CDR2 YSYEKL. The hyperthyroidism was newly diagnosed and had lasted under 2 months; the patients were aged 18 to 65.

This clonotype was sampled from a woman aged 25 to 45 with Graves' hyperthyroidism that later progressed to Graves' ophthalmopathy. Sample: blood. The V call is TRBV4-1, the J call TRBJ2-1; D gene unclear. The chain's CDR3 is CASSQVALNNEQFF. The CDR3 coding sequence is TGCGCCAGCAGCCAAGTCGCTTTAAACAATGAGCAGTTCTTC.